This is a list of T cell receptor beta chains from one sample in a study of regulatory dendritic cells for organ transplantation. Their antigens remain unidentified. The protocol was immunoSEQ multiplex PCR, while the TCRdb copy is restricted to in-frame clones and leaves out a portion. This sample yields about 12,000 clones, of which over 85% are seen a single time; approximately 0.22% belongs to the top ten. Sequencing used naive CD8+ T cells from blood cultured with regulatory dendritic cells. The source is a human donor in good health. The CDR3 runs from the conserved cysteine through the conserved F or W. Each record gives: CDR3 DNA, CDR3 protein, V gene, clone size, D gene, J gene. The D gene is left open where the match is weak. Clone size is shown for a subset of rows, as once, few, many or a class of expanded clone.

cdr3_nt: TGCAGCGTTGAAGAGGGGGACGAGCAGTACTTC; cdr3_aa: CSVEEGDEQYF; v_call: TRBV29-1; clone_size: .; d_call: .; j_call: TRBJ2-7
cdr3_nt: TGTGCCAGCAGCCCACGGGACAGGTCCTACGAGCAGTACTTC; cdr3_aa: CASSPRDRSYEQYF; v_call: TRBV7-9; clone_size: .; d_call: TRBD1; j_call: TRBJ2-7
cdr3_nt: TGTGCCAGCAATTGGGGGGCCCCATCCTACAATGAGCAGTTCTTC; cdr3_aa: CASNWGAPSYNEQFF; v_call: TRBV5-4; clone_size: .; d_call: .; j_call: TRBJ2-1
cdr3_nt: TGTGCCAGCAGCTTGGAGGGCCATGAGCAGTTCTTC; cdr3_aa: CASSLEGHEQFF; v_call: TRBV7-9; clone_size: .; d_call: .; j_call: TRBJ2-1
cdr3_nt: TGTGCCAGCAGCCCGCAGCCGAACACTGAAGCTTTCTTT; cdr3_aa: CASSPQPNTEAFF; v_call: TRBV7-6; clone_size: few; d_call: .; j_call: TRBJ1-1
cdr3_nt: TGTGCCAGCAGCGTCTCGGGAGTTCGGGATACGCAGTATTTT; cdr3_aa: CASSVSGVRDTQYF; v_call: TRBV9; clone_size: .; d_call: .; j_call: TRBJ2-3
cdr3_nt: TGTGCCAGCAGCCAGGGGACCGATTATGGCTACACCTTC; cdr3_aa: CASSQGTDYGYTF; v_call: TRBV11-2; clone_size: .; d_call: .; j_call: TRBJ1-2
cdr3_nt: TGTGCCAGCAGTGACCCCCGGTGGCTAGCGGGGTTATACAATGAGCAGTTCTTC; cdr3_aa: CASSDPRWLAGLYNEQFF; v_call: TRBV6-4; clone_size: .; d_call: TRBD2; j_call: TRBJ2-1
cdr3_nt: TGTGCCAGCAGTGAGGCGGTTAGCGGGACCGGGGAGCTGTTTTTT; cdr3_aa: CASSEAVSGTGELFF; v_call: TRBV25-1; clone_size: .; d_call: TRBD2; j_call: TRBJ2-2
cdr3_nt: TGCGCCAGCAGCCTGAGATGGGGGGGCGCGAGGTATGGCTACACCTTC; cdr3_aa: CASSLRWGGARYGYTF; v_call: TRBV5-1; clone_size: .; d_call: .; j_call: TRBJ1-2
cdr3_nt: TGTGCCACCAGCAGAGATCGTTCTTTAGGTCAGCCCCAGCATTTT; cdr3_aa: CATSRDRSLGQPQHF; v_call: TRBV15; clone_size: .; d_call: .; j_call: TRBJ1-5
cdr3_nt: TGTGCCAGCAGCCAATTAGCGGGAGATGTTGTATATGAGCAGTTCTTC; cdr3_aa: CASSQLAGDVVYEQFF; v_call: TRBV7-8; clone_size: .; d_call: TRBD2; j_call: TRBJ2-1
cdr3_nt: TGTGCCAGCAGCGCAATCGGACAGGGGGCACCCTACGAGCAGTACTTC; cdr3_aa: CASSAIGQGAPYEQYF; v_call: TRBV2; clone_size: .; d_call: TRBD1; j_call: TRBJ2-7
cdr3_nt: TGTGCCAGCAGTCGGGGACTTGTGGAGACCCAGTACTTC; cdr3_aa: CASSRGLVETQYF; v_call: TRBV6-5; clone_size: .; d_call: .; j_call: TRBJ2-5